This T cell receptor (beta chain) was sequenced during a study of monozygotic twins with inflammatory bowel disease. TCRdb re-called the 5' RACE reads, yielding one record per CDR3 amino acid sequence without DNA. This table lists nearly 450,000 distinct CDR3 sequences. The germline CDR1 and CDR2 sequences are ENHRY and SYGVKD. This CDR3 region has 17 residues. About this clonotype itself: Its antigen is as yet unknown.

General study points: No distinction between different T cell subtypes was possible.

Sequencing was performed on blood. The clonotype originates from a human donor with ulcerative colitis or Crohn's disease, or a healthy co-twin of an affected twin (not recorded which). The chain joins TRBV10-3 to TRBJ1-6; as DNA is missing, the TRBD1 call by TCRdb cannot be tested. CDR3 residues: CAISGSRDSNYNSPLHF.